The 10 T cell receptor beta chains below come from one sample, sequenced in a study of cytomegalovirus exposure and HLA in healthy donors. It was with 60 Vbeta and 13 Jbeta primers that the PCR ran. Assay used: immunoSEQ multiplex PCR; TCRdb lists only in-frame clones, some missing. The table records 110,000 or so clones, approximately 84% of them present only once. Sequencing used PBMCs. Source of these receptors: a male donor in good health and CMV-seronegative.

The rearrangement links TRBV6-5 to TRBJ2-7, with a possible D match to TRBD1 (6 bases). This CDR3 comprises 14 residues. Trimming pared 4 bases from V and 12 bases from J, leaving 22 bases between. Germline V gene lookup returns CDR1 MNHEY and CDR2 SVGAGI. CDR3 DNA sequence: TGTGCCAGCAGTTCAAACGCGAACAGGGATAATCCGTACTTC. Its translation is CASSSNANRDNPYF.

The CDR3 protein is CASSIFGGLMNTEAFF. The DNA for the CDR3 is TGTGCCAGTAGTATATTCGGGGGTCTCATGAACACTGAAGCTTTCTTT. The chain combines TRBV19 with TRBJ1-1, with a tentative D call TRBD1 (5 bases). Germline CDR1 LNHDA, CDR2 SQIVND (reference sequence). V lost 2 bases and J 0 bases, leaving 13 bases between the germline ends. The CDR3 runs 16 residues. The entire variable domain, with the rest obtained from reference TRBV19 and TRBJ1-1, is as follows: DGGITQSPKYLFRKEGQNVTLSCEQNLNHDAMYWYRQDPGQGLRLIYYSQIVNDFQKGDIAEGYSVSREKKESFPLTVTSAQKNPTAFYLCASSIFGGLMNTEAFFGQGTRLTVV.

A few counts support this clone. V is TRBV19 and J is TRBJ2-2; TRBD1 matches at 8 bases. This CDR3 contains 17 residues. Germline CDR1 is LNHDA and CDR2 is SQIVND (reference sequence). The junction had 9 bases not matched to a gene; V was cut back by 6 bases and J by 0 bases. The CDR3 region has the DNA TGTGCCAGTAGGAGGGACAGGATCAACGCGAACACCGGGGAGCTGTTTTTT. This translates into CASRRDRINANTGELFF. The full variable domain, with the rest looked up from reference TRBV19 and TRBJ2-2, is DGGITQSPKYLFRKEGQNVTLSCEQNLNHDAMYWYRQDPGQGLRLIYYSQIVNDFQKGDIAEGYSVSREKKESFPLTVTSAQKNPTAFYLCASRRDRINANTGELFFGEGSRLTVL.

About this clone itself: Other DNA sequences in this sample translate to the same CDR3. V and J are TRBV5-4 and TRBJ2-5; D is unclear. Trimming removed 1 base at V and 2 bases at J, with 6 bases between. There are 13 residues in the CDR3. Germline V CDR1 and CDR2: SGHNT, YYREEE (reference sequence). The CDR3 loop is CASSLPSQETQYF. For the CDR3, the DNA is TGTGCCAGCAGCTTGCCGTCTCAAGAGACCCAGTACTTC. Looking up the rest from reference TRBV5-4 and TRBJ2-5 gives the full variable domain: ETGVTQSPTHLIKTRGQQVTLRCSSQSGHNTVSWYQQALGQGPQFIFQYYREEENGRGNFPPRFSGLQFPNYSSELNVNALELDDSALYLCASSLPSQETQYFGPGTRLLVL.

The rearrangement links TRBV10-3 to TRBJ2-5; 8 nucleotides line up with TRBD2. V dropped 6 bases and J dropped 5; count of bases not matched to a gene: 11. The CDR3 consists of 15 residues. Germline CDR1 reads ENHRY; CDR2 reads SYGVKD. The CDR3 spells CAISVGLAGGETQYF. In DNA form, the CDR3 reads TGTGCCATCAGCGTTGGGCTAGCGGGTGGGGAGACCCAGTACTTC.

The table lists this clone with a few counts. CDR3 coding DNA: TGCGCCAGCAGCCCTAGCGTATACACAGATACGCAGTATTTT. Residues: CASSPSVYTDTQYF. The chain is built from TRBV4-3 and TRBJ2-3; D might be TRBD2 (6 bases). The germline V and J ends were trimmed by 4 bases and 2 bases, with 10 bases remaining between them. This CDR3 is built from 14 residues. The germline V gene has CDR1 LGHNA and CDR2 YSLEER.

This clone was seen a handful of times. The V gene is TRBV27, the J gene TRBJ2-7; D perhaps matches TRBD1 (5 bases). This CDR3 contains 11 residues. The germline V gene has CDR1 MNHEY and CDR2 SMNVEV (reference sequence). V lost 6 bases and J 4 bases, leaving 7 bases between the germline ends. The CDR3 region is CASRTEYEQYF. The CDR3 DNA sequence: TGTGCCAGCAGGACAGAGTACGAGCAGTACTTC.

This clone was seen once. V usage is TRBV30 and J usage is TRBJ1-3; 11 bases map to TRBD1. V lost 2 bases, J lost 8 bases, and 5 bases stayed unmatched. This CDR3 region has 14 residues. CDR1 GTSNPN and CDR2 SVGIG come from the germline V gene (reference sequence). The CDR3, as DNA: TGTGCCTGGAGTCGAGGACAGGGGGCGTACACCATATATTTT. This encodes CAWSRGQGAYTIYF.

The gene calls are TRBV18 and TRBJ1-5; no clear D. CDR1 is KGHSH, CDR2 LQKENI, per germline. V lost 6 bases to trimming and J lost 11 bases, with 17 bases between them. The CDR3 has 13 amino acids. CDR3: CASSRRSPEAQHF. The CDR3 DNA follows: TGTGCCAGCTCGCGTCGCTCGCCAGAGGCCCAGCATTTT.

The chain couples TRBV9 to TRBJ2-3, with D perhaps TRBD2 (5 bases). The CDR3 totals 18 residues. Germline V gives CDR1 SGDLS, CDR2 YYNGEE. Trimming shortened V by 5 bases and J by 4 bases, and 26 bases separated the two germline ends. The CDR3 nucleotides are TGTGCCAGCAGTCGTGGGGAGAGGGCGAGTTTTTGGGCAGATACGCAGTATTTT. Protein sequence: CASSRGERASFWADTQYF.